The 5 T cell receptor beta chains in this list originate from one sample, sequenced in a study of blood T cell repertoires in COVID-19. The protocol was immunoSEQ multiplex PCR, while the TCRdb copy is restricted to in-frame clones and leaves out a portion. The table includes hundreds of thousands of clones, around 90% detected once. Sequencing input: peripheral blood. The source of these receptors is a woman in her 30s with COVID-19, enrolled during active disease.

The rearrangement joins TRBV7-9 to TRBJ2-1, with TRBD2 identical over 11 bases. CDR1 is SEHNR, CDR2 FQNEAQ, per germline (reference sequence). V was clipped by 1 base and J by 6 bases; unmatched bases: 8. This CDR3 contains 17 residues. The CDR3 is CASSLGLAGGTRNEQFF. In nucleotides, the CDR3 is TGTGCCAGCAGCTTAGGCCTAGCGGGGGGTACCCGCAATGAGCAGTTCTTC.

V and J are TRBV29-1 and TRBJ2-3, with 8 nucleotides matching TRBD1. This CDR3 region has 13 residues. The V segment lost 4 bases and the J segment 8 bases; nucleotides outside the gene matches: 8. The germline V gene encodes CDR1 SQVTM and CDR2 ANQGSEA. The CDR3 region has the DNA TGCAGCGTTGCCGGGACAGGTGGAGGTACGCAGTATTTT. Its translation: CSVAGTGGGTQYF.

The chain employs TRBV2 and TRBJ1-2, with 7 bases matching TRBD1. The CDR3 extends over 17 amino acids. In germline, CDR1 is SNHLY, CDR2 FYNNEI. V shed 4 bases, J shed 4 bases, and the junction held 15 bases outside the gene matches. The CDR3 nucleotides are TGTGCCAGCAGTGGGGGGATCAACAGGGGAATTGGCTATGGCTACACCTTC. Residues: CASSGGINRGIGYGYTF.

The genes are TRBV2 and TRBJ1-2; D unclear. Trimming left V 2 bases short and J 6 bases short, with 13 bases between. The germline V gene has CDR1 SNHLY and CDR2 FYNNEI. The CDR3 length is 14 residues. CDR3 DNA: TGTGCCAGCAGTGAAACTCCAGCGCTCAATGGCTACACCTTC. Its translation: CASSETPALNGYTF.

This chain joins TRBV28 and TRBJ1-3; unclear D gene. CDR1 MDHEN and CDR2 SYDVKM come from the germline V gene. The CDR3 contains 14 residues. Trimming shortened V by 3 bases and J by 0 bases, and 6 bases separated the two germline ends. The CDR3 reads CASSLIDSGNTIYF. The CDR3 coding sequence is TGTGCCAGCAGTTTGATAGACTCTGGAAACACCATATATTTT.